This entry lists 17 T cell receptor beta chains sequenced from one sample in a study of response to subunit inactivated influenza vaccine. A single record per CDR3 protein comes from TCRdb applying MiXCR to the RT-PCR reads. Seen here are approximately 200,000 distinct CDR3 sequences, roughly an eighth observed once, and the top ten hold approximately 24%. The source was CD8+ T cells sorted from PBMCs, collected about 5 days after vaccination. The source is a middle-aged man who received an inactivated influenza vaccine.

The chain employs TRBV7-9 and TRBJ1-1; TRBD1 might be the D (5 bases). The germline V and J ends were trimmed by 8 bases and 7 bases, with 17 bases remaining between them. The CDR3 is 13 amino acids. Germline lookup yields CDR1 SEHNR and CDR2 FQNEAQ (reference sequence). The CDR3 here is CASRGGVKIEAFF. CDR3 coding DNA: TGTGCCAGCCGAGGAGGGGTGAAAATTGAAGCTTTCTTT.

A few counts support this clonotype. This rearrangement joins TRBV10-2 to TRBJ2-3, with D hard to call. Between the trimmed V and J ends, which lost 1 base and 6 bases, there was a span of 5 bases. Germline V gene lookup returns CDR1 WSHSY and CDR2 SAAADI. This CDR3 spans 12 amino acids. As DNA, the CDR3 is TGCGCCAGCAGTGAGTATGCGGATACGCAGTATTTT. This translates into CASSEYADTQYF.

In its sample, this clonotype was seen many times. CDR3 DNA sequence: TGTGCCAGCAGCTTGGCCCTAGCGGGAGGGTCTCGAGCAGATACGCAGTATTTT. Protein: CASSLALAGGSRADTQYF. This chain joins TRBV5-6 and TRBJ2-3; 12 bases align to TRBD2. V shed 0 bases, J shed 4 bases, and the junction held 9 bases outside the gene matches. Germline values: CDR1 SGHDT, CDR2 YYEEEE. The CDR3 extends over 18 amino acids.

J is TRBJ1-6 and V is TRBV14; D is unresolved. V was cut by 4 bases and J by 0 bases, with 10 bases left in between. The CDR3 has 16 amino acids. Germline lookup yields CDR1 SGHDN and CDR2 FVKESK. The CDR3 nucleotides read TGTGCCAGCAGCCCCACGGGGAGCTCCTATAATTCACCCCTCCACTTT. Residues: CASSPTGSSYNSPLHF.

This clonotype occurred a few times. The chain couples TRBV20-1 to TRBJ1-2, with 8 bases lining up with TRBD1. Germline V gene lookup returns CDR1 DFQATT and CDR2 SNEGSKA (reference sequence). V lost 6 bases, J lost 5 bases, and 14 bases stayed unmatched. The CDR3 spans 15 residues. The CDR3 nucleotides read TGCAGTGCCCGGGACAGGACCGGCCTCCTATATGGCTACACCTTC. Encoded protein: CSARDRTGLLYGYTF.

This clonotype occurred a few times. The chain is built from TRBV11-2 and TRBJ2-2; D is unresolved. CDR3 size: 16 residues. The V gene lost 8 bases and the J gene lost 2 bases, with 18 bases spanning the gap. The germline CDR1 and CDR2 sequences are SGHAT and FQNNGV. Here the CDR3 DNA reads TGTGCCAGCCTCGAACGCAGGTCTCCCAACACCGGGGAGCTGTTTTTT. Protein: CASLERRSPNTGELFF.

In its sample, this clonotype was seen a few times. The rearrangement links TRBV2 to TRBJ2-2; D possibly matches TRBD1 or TRBD2 (5 bases each). The length of the CDR3 is 17 residues. Trimming shortened V by 5 bases and J by 4 bases, and 20 bases separated the two germline ends. The germline V gene has CDR1 SNHLY and CDR2 FYNNEI. The DNA of the CDR3 is TGTGCCAGCAGTATTAACTGGGACCGTTCGCGCACCGGGGAGCTGTTTTTT. Its translation is CASSINWDRSRTGELFF.

The CDR3: CASSLRDGYEQYF. As DNA, the CDR3 is TGTGCCAGCAGTTTAAGGGACGGCTACGAGCAGTACTTC. The V call is TRBV12-3 or TRBV12-4, the J call TRBJ2-7; the D gene could be TRBD1 or TRBD2 (5 bases each). V was shortened by 2 bases and J by 3 bases, with 8 bases between the two germline ends. This CDR3 is built from 13 residues.

The gene calls are TRBV6-5 and TRBJ2-1; 8 bases align to TRBD2. The CDR3 runs to 11 residues. Unmatched junction bases numbered 4, after V lost 9 bases and J lost 9 bases. Germline lookup yields CDR1 MNHEY and CDR2 SVGAGI. The CDR3 DNA reads TGTGCCAGTAGCGGGGTGGGTGAGCAGTTCTTC. Its translation: CASSGVGEQFF.

V is TRBV7-8 and J is TRBJ2-1; D not certain. This CDR3 is 20 amino acids long. V gave up 0 bases and J gave up 2 bases, with 23 bases separating them. Germline V gene data show CDR1 as SGHVS and CDR2 as FQNEAQ. The CDR3 loop is CASSLATRQNLPTPYNEQFF. CDR3 coding DNA: TGTGCCAGCAGCTTAGCGACTCGCCAGAACTTACCTACACCCTACAATGAGCAGTTCTTC. Complete variable domain (other parts from reference TRBV7-8 and TRBJ2-1): GAGVSQSPRYKVAKRGQDVALRCDPISGHVSLFWYQQALGQGPEFLTYFQNEAQLDKSGLPSDRFFAERPEGSVSTLKIQRTQQEDSAVYLCASSLATRQNLPTPYNEQFFGPGTRLTVL.

J is TRBJ2-1 and V is TRBV6-1, with TRBD2 matching 8 bases. The V gene's germline CDR1 is MNHNS and CDR2 SASEGT. CDR3 size: 15 residues. V lost 6 bases, J lost 1 base, and 5 bases stayed unmatched. CDR3 bases: TGTGCCAGCAGGGACGGGGGGGGTTCCTACAATGAGCAGTTCTTC. Protein product: CASRDGGGSYNEQFF.

The chain is built from TRBV5-1 and TRBJ2-3; 7 bases are shared with TRBD2. J was trimmed by 6 bases and V by 4 bases; bases with no gene match: 11. The germline gives CDR1 SGHRS, CDR2 YFSETQ. The CDR3 runs to 15 residues. CDR3 nucleotides: TGCGCCAGCAGCCGGGAGGTCGCAGGGAGGGATACGCAGTATTTT. Translating gives CASSREVAGRDTQYF.

The gene calls are TRBV10-3 and TRBJ1-5, with D perhaps matching TRBD1 (5 bases). In germline, CDR1 is ENHRY, CDR2 SYGVKD. CDR3 length: 13 residues. Trimming stripped 0 bases from V and 5 bases from J, with 5 bases between. The chain's CDR3 is CAISESGDQPQHF. The DNA for the CDR3 is TGTGCCATCAGTGAGTCGGGGGATCAGCCCCAGCATTTT.

This chain links TRBV27 with TRBJ1-2; 8 bases line up with TRBD1. The CDR3 sequence is 15 residues long. J lost 2 bases, V lost 5 bases, and 7 bases had no gene match. Germline CDR1 and CDR2: MNHEY and SMNVEV (reference sequence). This CDR3 reads CASSPRTGSNYGYTF. Here the CDR3 DNA reads TGTGCCAGCAGTCCAAGGACAGGGTCCAACTATGGCTACACCTTC.

The chain is built from TRBV25-1 and TRBJ1-6, with D possibly matching TRBD1 (5 bases). V lost 7 bases, J lost 6 bases, and 19 bases lay in between. The CDR3 is 16 residues long. Germline-derived CDR1 and CDR2 are MGHDK and SYGVNS. The CDR3 DNA reads TGTGCCAGCACCGGGACCGCGGGGATCGGTAATTCACCCCTCCACTTT. Protein sequence: CASTGTAGIGNSPLHF.

This rearrangement joins TRBV12-3 or TRBV12-4 to TRBJ2-1; 13 bases are shared with TRBD2. The V gene end was trimmed by 4 bases and the J gene end by 15 bases; junction bases not matched to a gene: 3. The CDR3 runs 12 residues. Here the CDR3 DNA reads TGTGCCAGCAGTTCCGGACTAGCGGGGGTGTTCTTC. Translated, it gives CASSSGLAGVFF.

Only a few counts were recorded for this clonotype. This sequence joins TRBV4-3 and TRBJ2-3, with 7 bases matching TRBD2. Germline CDR1 LGHNA, CDR2 YSLEER. With V trimmed by 0 bases and J by 3 bases, 9 bases remained unmatched. This CDR3 contains 17 residues. CDR3 sequence reads: CASSQDGLAVTTDTQYF. The CDR3 nucleotides read TGCGCCAGCAGCCAAGATGGGCTAGCGGTTACTACAGATACGCAGTATTTT.